This TCR beta chain was sequenced during a study of shared clonotypes between healthy human individuals. Whole-study context: Aged between 18 and 49, the donors were a couple of women and a few men. Study results and caveats: Shared across a few donors were roughly 4.8% of the naive CD4 clonotypes.

As concerns this clone: The antigen remains undetermined.

Some clones are missing from TCRdb's copy, which holds only in-frame ones; the method was immunoSEQ multiplex PCR. The sample shows nearly 750,000 clones, 55% to 80% of them seen only once. The CDR3 is 15 amino acids. The V gene end was trimmed by 7 bases and the J gene end by 8 bases; junction bases not matched to a gene: 14. The V gene's germline CDR1 is MDHEN and CDR2 SYDVKM. Sequenced sample: memory CD4+ T cells sorted from blood. The subset: CD45RA-negative fraction. The TCR sequence derives from a woman aged 25 to 45 in good health. V and J are TRBV28 and TRBJ1-1; 9 bases fit TRBD1. The CDR3 DNA reads as TGTGCCAGCACCCCGGGGACAGGGTACGGACTCGAAGCTTTCTTT. Translated: CASTPGTGYGLEAFF.